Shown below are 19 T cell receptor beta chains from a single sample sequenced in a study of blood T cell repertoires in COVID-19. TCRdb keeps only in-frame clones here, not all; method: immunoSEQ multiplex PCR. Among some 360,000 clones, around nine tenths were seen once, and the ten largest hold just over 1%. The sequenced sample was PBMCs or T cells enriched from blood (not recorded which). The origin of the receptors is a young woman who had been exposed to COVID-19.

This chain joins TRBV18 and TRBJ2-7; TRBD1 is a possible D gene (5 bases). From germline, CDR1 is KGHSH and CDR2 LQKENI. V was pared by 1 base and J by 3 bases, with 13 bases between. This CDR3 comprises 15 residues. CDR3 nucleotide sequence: TGTGCCAGCTCACCACAGGGGTCCCCCCACTACGAGCAGTACTTC. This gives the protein CASSPQGSPHYEQYF.

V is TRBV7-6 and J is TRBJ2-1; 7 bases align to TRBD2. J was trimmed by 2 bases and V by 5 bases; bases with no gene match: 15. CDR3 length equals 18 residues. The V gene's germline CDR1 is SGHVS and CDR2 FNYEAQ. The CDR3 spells CASSTPREGEATYNEQFF. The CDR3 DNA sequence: TGTGCCAGCAGCACCCCGAGGGAGGGCGAAGCCACCTACAATGAGCAGTTCTTC.

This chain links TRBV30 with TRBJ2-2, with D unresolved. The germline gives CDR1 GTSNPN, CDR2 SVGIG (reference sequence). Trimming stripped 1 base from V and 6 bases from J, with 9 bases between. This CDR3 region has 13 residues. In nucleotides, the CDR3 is TGTGCCTGGAGTGGCGCGCTAGCCGGGGAGCTGTTTTTT. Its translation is CAWSGALAGELFF.

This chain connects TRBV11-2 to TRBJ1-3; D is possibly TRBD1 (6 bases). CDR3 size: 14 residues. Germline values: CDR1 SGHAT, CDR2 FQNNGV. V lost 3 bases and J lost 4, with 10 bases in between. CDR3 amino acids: CASSFTGRGNTIYF. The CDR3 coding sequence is TGTGCCAGCAGCTTCACAGGGCGCGGAAACACCATATATTTT.

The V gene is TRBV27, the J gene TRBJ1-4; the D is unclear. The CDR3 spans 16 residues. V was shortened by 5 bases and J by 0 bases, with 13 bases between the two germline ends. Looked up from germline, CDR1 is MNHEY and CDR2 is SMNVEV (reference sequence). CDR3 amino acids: CASSPLKLATNEKLFF. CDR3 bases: TGTGCCAGCAGTCCCCTAAAGCTTGCAACTAATGAAAAACTGTTTTTT.

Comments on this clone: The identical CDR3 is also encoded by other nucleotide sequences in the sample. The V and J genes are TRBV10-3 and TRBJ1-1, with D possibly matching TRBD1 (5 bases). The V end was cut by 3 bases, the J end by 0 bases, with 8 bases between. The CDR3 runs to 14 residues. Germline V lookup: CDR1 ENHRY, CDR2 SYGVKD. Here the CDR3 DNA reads TGTGCCATCAGTGATCGGGGGTTGAACACTGAAGCTTTCTTT. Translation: CAISDRGLNTEAFF.

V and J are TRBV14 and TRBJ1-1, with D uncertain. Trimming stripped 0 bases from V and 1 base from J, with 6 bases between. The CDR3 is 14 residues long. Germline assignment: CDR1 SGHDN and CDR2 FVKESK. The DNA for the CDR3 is TGTGCCAGCAGCCAAGAGATACAGAACACTGAAGCTTTCTTT. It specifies CASSQEIQNTEAFF.

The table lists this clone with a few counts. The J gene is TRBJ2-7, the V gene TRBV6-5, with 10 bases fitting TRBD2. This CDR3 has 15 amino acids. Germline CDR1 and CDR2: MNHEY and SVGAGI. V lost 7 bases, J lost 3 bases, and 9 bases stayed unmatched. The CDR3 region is CASTPASGSDYEQYF. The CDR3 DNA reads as TGTGCCAGCACCCCCGCTAGCGGGAGTGACTACGAGCAGTACTTC.

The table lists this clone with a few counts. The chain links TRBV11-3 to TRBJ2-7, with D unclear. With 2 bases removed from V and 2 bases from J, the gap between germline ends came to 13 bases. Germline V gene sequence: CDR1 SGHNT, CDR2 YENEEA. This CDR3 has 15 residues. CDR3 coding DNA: TGTGCCAGCAGCTTACAGACAATCCAAACCTACGAGCAGTACTTC. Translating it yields CASSLQTIQTYEQYF.

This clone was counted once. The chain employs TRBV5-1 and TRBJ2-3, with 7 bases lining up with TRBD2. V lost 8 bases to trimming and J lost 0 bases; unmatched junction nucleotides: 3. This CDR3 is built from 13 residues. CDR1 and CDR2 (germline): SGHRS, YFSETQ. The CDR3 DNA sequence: TGCGCCAGTCGGGACTATAGCACAGATACGCAGTATTTT. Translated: CASRDYSTDTQYF. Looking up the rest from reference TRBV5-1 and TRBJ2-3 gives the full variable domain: KAGVTQTPRYLIKTRGQQVTLSCSPISGHRSVSWYQQTPGQGLQFLFEYFSETQRNKGNFPGRFSGRQFSNSRSEMNVSTLELGDSALYLCASRDYSTDTQYFGPGTRLTVL.

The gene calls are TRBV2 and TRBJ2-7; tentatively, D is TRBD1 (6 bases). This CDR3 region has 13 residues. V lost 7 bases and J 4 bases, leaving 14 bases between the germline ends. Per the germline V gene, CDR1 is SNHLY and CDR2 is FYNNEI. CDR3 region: CASNIPQGYEQYF. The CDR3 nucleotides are TGTGCCAGCAATATACCCCAGGGGTACGAGCAGTACTTC. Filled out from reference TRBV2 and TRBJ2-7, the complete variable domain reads EPEVTQTPSHQVTQMGQEVILRCVPISNHLYFYWYRQILGQKVEFLVSFYNNEISEKSEIFDDQFSVERPDGSNFTLKIRSTKLEDSAMYFCASNIPQGYEQYFGPGTRLTVT.

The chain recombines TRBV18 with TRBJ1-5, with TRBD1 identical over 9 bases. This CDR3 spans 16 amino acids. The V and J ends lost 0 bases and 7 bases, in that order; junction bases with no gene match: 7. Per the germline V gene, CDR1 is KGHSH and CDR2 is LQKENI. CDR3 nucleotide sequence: TGTGCCAGCTCACCACCCGGACAGGGGATACGACAGCCCCAGCATTTT. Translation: CASSPPGQGIRQPQHF.

The CDR3 region has the DNA TGTGCCACCCGGGTTGACTGGCGGGAGGGCAATGAGCAGTTCTTC. Translated, it gives CATRVDWREGNEQFF. This chain uses TRBV15 with TRBJ2-1, with 9 bases that match TRBD2. The germline V gene encodes CDR1 LNHNV and CDR2 YYDKDF (reference sequence). The length of the CDR3 is 15 residues. Trimming at V came to 8 bases and at J to 6 bases, leaving 11 bases not matched to a gene.

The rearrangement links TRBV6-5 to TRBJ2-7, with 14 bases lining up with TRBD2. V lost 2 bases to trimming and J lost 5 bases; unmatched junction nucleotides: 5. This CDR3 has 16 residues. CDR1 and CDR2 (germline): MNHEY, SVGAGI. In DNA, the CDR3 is TGTGCCAGCAGTTACACAGGGACTAGCGGGAGTAACGAGCAGTACTTC. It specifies CASSYTGTSGSNEQYF.

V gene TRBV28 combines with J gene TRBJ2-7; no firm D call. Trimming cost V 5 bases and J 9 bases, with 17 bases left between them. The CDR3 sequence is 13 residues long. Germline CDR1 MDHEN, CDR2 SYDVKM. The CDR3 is CASSTHDGFSQYF. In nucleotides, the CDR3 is TGTGCCAGCAGTACTCATGACGGGTTCTCGCAGTACTTC.

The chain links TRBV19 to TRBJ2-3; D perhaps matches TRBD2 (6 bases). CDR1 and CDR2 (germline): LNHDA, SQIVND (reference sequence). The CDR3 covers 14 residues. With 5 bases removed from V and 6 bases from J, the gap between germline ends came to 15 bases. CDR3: CASSPTWGVDTQYF. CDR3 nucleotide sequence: TGTGCCAGTAGTCCAACATGGGGGGTGGATACGCAGTATTTT.

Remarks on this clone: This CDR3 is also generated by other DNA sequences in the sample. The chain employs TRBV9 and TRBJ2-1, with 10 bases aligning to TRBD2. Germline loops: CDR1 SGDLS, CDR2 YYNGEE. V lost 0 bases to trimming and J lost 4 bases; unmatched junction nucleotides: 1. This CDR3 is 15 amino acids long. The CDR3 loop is CASSVGTSGYNEQFF. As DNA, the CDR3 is TGTGCCAGCAGCGTAGGGACTAGCGGTTACAATGAGCAGTTCTTC. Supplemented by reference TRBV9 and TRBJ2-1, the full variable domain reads DSGVTQTPKHLITATGQRVTLRCSPRSGDLSVYWYQQSLDQGLQFLIQYYNGEERAKGNILERFSAQQFPDLHSELNLSSLELGDSALYFCASSVGTSGYNEQFFGPGTRLTVL.

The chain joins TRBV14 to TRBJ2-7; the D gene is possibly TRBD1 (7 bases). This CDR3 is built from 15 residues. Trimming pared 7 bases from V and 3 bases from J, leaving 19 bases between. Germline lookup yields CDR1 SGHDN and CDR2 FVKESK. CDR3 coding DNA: TGTGCCAGCACTCTTCAGCAGGGGGGAATCTACGAGCAGTACTTC. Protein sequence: CASTLQQGGIYEQYF. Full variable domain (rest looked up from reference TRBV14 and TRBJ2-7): EAGVTQFPSHSVIEKGQTVTLRCDPISGHDNLYWYRRVMGKEIKFLLHFVKESKQDESGMPNNRFLAERTGGTYSTLKVQPAELEDSGVYFCASTLQQGGIYEQYFGPGTRLTVT.

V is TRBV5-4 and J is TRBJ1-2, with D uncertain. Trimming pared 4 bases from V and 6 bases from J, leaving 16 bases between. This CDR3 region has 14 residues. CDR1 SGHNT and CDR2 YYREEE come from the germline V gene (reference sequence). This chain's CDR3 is CASSPVVGTHGYTF. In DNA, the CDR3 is TGTGCCAGCAGCCCAGTGGTTGGTACCCATGGCTACACCTTC.